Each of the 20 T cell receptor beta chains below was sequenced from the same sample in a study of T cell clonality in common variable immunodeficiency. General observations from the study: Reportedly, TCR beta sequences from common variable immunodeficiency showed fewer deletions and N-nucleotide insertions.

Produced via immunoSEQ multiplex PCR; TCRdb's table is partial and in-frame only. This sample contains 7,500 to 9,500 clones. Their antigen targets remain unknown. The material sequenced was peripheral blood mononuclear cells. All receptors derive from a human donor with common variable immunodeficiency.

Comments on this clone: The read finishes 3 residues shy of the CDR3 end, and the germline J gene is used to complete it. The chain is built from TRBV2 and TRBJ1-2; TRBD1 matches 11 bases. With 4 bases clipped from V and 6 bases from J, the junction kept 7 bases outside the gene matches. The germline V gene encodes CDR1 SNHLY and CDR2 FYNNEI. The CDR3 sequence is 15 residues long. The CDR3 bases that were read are TGTGCCAGCAGTGTTCTGGGACAGGGGGTGGATGGC. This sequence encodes CASSVLGQGVDG. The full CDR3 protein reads CASSVLGQGVDGYTF.

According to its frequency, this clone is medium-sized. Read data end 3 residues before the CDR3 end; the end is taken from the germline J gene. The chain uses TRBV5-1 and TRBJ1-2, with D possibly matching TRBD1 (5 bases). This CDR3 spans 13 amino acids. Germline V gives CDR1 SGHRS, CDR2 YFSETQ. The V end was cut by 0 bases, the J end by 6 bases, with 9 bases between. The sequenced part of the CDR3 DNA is TGCGCCAGCAGCTTGGCAGGGCTGGATGGC. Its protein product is CASSLAGLDG. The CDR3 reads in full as CASSLAGLDGYTF.

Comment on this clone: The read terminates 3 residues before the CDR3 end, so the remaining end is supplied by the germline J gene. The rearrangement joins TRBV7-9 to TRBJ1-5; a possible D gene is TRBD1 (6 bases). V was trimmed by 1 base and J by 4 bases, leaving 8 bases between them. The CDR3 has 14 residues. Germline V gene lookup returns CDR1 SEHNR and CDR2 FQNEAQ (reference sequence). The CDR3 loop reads CASSLGQVNQPQHF. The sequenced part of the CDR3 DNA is TGTGCCAGCAGCTTAGGACAGGTTAATCAGCCC.

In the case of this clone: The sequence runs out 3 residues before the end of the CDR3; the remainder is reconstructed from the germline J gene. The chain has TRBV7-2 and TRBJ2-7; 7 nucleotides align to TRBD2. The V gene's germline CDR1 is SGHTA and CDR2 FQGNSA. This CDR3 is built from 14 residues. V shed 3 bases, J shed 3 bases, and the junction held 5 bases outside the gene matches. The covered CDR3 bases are TGTGCCAGCAGCTTTAGGGGAGGGGACTACGAG. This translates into CASSFRGGDYE. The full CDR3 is CASSFRGGDYEQYF.

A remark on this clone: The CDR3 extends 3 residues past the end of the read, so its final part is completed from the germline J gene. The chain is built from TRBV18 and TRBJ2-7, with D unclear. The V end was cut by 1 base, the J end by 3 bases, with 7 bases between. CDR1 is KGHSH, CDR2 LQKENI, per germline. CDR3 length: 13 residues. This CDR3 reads CASSPRVVYEQYF. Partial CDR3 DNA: TGTGCCAGCTCACCACGTGTAGTCTACGAG.

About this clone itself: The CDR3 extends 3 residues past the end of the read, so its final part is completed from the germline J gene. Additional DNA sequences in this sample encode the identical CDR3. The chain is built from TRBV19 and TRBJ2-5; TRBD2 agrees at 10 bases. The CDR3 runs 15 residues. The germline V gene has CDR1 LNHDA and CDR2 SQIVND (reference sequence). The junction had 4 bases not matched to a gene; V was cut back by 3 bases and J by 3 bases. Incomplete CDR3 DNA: TGTGCCAGTAGTATTGGCGGACTAGCGGAAGAGACC. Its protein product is CASSIGGLAEET. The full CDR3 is CASSIGGLAEETQYF.

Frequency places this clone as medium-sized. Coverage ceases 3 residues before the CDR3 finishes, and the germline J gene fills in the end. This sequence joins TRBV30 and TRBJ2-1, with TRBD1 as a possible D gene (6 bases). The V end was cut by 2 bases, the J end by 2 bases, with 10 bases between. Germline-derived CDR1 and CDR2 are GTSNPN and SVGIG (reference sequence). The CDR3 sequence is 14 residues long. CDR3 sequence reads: CAWSLGTTYNEQFF. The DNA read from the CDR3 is TGTGCCTGGAGTTTGGGGACAACCTACAATGAG.

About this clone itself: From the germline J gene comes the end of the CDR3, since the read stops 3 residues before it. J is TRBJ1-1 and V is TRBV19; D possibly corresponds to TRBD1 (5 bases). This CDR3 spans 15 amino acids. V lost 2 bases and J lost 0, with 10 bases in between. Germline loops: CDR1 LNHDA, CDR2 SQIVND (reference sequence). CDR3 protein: CASSIYGGLNTEAFF. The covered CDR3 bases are TGTGCCAGTAGTATATACGGGGGACTGAACACTGAA.

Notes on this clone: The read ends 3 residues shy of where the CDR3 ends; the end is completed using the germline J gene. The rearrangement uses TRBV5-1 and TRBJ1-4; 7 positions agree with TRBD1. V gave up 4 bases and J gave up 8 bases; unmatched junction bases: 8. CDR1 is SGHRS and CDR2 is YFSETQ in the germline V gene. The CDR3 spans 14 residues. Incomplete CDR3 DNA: TGCGCCAGCAGCCAGACAGGGTCCGGGGAAAAA. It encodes CASSQTGSGEK. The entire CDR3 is CASSQTGSGEKLFF.

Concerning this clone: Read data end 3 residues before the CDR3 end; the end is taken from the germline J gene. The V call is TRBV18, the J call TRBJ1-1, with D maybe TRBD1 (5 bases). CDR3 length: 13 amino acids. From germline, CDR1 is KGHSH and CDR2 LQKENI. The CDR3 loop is CASSPTGLEKAFF. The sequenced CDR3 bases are TGTGCCAGCTCACCAACAGGTCTAGAGAAA.

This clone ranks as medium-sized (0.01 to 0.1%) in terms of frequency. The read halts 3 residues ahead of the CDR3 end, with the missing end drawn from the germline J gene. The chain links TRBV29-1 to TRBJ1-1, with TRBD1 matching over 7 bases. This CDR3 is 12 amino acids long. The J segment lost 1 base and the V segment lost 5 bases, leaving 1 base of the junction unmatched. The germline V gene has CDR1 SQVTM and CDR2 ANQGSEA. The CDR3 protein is CSVRTGNTEAFF. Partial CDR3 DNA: TGCAGCGTTCGGACAGGGAACACTGAA.

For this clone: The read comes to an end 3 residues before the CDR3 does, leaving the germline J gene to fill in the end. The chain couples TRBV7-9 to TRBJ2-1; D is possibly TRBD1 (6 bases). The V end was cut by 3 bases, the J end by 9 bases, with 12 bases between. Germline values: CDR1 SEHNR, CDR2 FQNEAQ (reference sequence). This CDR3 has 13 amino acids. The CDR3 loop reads CASSFTGTLEQFF. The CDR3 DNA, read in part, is TGTGCCAGCAGCTTTACAGGGACCCTTGAG.

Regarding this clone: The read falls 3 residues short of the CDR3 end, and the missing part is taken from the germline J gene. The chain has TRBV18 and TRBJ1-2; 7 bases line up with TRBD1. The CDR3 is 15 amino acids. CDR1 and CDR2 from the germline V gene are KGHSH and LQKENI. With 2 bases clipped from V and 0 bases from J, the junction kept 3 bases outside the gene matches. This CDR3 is CASSPGTEANYGYTF. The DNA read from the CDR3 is TGTGCCAGCTCACCAGGGACAGAAGCTAACTATGGC.

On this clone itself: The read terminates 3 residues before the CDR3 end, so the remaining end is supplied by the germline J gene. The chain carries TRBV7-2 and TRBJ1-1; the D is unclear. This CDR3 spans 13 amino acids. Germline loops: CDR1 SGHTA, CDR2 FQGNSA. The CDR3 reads CASSLEGSGKAFF. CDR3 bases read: TGTGCCAGCAGCTTAGAGGGTTCAGGTAAA.

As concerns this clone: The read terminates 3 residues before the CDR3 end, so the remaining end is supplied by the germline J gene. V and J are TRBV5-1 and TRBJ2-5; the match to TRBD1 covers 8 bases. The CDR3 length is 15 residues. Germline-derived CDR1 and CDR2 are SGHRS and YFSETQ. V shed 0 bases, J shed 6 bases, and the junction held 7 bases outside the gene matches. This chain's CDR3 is CASSLGGTGAKTQYF. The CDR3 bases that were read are TGCGCCAGCAGCTTGGGAGGGACAGGAGCGAAGACC.

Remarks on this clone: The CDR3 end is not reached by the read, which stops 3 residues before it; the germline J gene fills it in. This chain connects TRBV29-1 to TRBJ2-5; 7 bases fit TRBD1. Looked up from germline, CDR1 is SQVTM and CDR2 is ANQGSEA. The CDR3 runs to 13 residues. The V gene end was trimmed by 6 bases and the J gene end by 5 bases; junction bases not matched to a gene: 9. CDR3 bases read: TGCAGCGTAAATACAGGGGTGGAGGAGACC. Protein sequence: CSVNTGVEET. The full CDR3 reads CSVNTGVEETQYF.

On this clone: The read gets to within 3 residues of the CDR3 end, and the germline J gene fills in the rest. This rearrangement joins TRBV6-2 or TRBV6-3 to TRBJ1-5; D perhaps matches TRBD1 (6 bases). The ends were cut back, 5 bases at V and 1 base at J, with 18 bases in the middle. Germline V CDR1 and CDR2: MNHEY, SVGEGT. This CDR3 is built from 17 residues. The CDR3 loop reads CASSPERGFWSNQPQHF. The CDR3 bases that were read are TGTGCCAGCAGTCCCGAGAGGGGGTTCTGGAGCAATCAGCCC.

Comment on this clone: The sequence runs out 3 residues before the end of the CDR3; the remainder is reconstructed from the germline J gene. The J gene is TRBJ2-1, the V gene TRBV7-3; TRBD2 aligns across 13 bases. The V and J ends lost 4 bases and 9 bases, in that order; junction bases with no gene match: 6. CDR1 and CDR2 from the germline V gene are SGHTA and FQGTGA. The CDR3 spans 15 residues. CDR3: CASSSGGLAGSEQFF. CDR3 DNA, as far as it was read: TGTGCCAGCAGCTCAGGGGGACTAGCGGGGAGTGAG. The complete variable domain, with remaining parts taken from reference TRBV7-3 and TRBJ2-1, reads GAGVSQTPSNKVTEKGKYVELRCDPISGHTALYWYRQSLGQGPEFLIYFQGTGAADDSGLPNDRFFAVRPEGSVSTLKIQRTERGDSAVYLCASSSGGLAGSEQFFGPGTRLTVL.

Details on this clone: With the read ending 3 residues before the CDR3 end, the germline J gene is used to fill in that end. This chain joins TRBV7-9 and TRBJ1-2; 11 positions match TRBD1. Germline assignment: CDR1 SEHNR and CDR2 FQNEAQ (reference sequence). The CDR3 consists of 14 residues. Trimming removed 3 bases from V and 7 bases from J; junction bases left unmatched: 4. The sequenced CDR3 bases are TGTGCCAGCAGCTTTGGACAGGGGGCGGGTGGC. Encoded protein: CASSFGQGAGG. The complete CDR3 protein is CASSFGQGAGGYTF.

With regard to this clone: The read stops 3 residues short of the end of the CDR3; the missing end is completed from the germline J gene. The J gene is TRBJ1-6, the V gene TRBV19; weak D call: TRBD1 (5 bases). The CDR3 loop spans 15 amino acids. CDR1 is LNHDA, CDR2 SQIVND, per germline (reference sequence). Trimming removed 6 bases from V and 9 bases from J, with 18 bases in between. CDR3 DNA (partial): TGTGCCAGTAGCCTCGCGAGGGGAAAGGGTTCACCC. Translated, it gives CASSLARGKGSP. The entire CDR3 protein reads CASSLARGKGSPLHF.